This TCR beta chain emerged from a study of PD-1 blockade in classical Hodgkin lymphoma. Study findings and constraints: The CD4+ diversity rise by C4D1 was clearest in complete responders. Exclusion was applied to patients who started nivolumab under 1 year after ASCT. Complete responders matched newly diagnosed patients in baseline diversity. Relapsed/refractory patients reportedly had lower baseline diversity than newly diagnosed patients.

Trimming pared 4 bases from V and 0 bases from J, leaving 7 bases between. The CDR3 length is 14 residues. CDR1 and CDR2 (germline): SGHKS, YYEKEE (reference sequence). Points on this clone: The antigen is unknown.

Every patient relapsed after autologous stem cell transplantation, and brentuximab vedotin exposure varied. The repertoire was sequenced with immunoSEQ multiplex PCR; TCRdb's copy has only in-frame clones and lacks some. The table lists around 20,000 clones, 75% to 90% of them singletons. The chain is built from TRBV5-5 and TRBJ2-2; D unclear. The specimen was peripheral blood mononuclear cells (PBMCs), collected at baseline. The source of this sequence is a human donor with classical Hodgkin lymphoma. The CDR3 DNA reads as TGTGCCAGCAGCACGGCCTCGAACACCGGGGAGCTGTTTTTT. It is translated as CASSTASNTGELFF.